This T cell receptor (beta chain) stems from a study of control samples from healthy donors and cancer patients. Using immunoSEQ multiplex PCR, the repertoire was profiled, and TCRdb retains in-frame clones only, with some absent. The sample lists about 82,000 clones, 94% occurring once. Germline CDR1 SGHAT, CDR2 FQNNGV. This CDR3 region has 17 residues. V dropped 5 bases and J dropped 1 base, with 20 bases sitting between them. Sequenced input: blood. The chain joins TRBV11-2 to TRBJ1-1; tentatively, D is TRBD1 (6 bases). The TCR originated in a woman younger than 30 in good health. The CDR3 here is CASSPKWTAARNTEAFF. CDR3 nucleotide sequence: TGTGCCAGCAGCCCGAAGTGGACAGCTGCTAGGAACACTGAAGCTTTCTTT.